This TCR beta chain stems from a study of cytomegalovirus exposure and HLA in healthy donors. Regarding the study as a whole: Apparent HLA restriction characterized most CMV-associated TCR beta chains in a later analysis.

In this sample, this clone turned up once. What it recognizes is unknown. The CDR3 has 15 residues. The germline CDR1 and CDR2 sequences are SGHTA and FQGTGA. V gave up 3 bases and J gave up 2 bases; unmatched junction bases: 7. It was with 60 Vbeta and 13 Jbeta primers that the PCR ran. Profiling relied on immunoSEQ multiplex PCR, and the TCRdb table lists in-frame clones only, not all of them. The sample shows about 140,000 clones, over 70% of them seen only once. Source material: PBMCs. This clonotype was obtained from a woman between 40 and 50 years old in good health and CMV-seronegative. The chain recombines TRBV7-3 with TRBJ2-7; TRBD2 matches 7 bases. The CDR3 is CASSFGGGPAYEQYF. The CDR3 nucleotides are TGTGCCAGCAGCTTCGGGGGAGGGCCGGCCTACGAGCAGTACTTC. Drawing the rest from reference TRBV7-3 and TRBJ2-7, the complete variable domain is GAGVSQTPSNKVTEKGKYVELRCDPISGHTALYWYRQSLGQGPEFLIYFQGTGAADDSGLPNDRFFAVRPEGSVSTLKIQRTERGDSAVYLCASSFGGGPAYEQYFGPGTRLTVT.